The next 3 T cell receptor beta chains were all read from a single sample in a study of T cells in Graves' hyperthyroidism and ophthalmopathy. RNA transcripts served as the template for amplifying TCR beta CDR3 regions. With the HTBI primer set, the TCR CDR3 went through a first round of RT-PCR. TCRdb fed the multiplex PCR reads into MiXCR, producing one record per CDR3 protein. The top ten hold less than 9.5% of the sample, which has more than 550,000 distinct CDR3 sequences, roughly 46% seen once. Specimen: peripheral blood or thyroid tissue (not recorded which). Receptors were obtained from an adult man with Graves' disease, either hyperthyroidism or ophthalmopathy (not recorded which).

This chain uses TRBV7-9 with TRBJ2-7; 8 nucleotides match TRBD1. CDR1 and CDR2 (germline): SEHNR, FQNEAQ (reference sequence). This CDR3 is built from 16 residues. V shed 5 bases, J shed 6 bases, and the junction held 15 bases outside the gene matches. The CDR3 DNA sequence: TGTGCCAGCAGCGGACAGGGCGTCTCGGGGACTCTCGAGCAGTACTTC. Encoded protein: CASSGQGVSGTLEQYF.

The chain couples TRBV7-3 to TRBJ1-6; no definite D call. Trimming shortened V by 5 bases and J by 5 bases, and 13 bases separated the two germline ends. The CDR3 totals 15 residues. Germline CDR1 SGHTA, CDR2 FQGTGA. CDR3 nucleotides: TGTGCCAGCAGCGTTGATCCCCTTCATAATTCACCCCTCCACTTT. Translated, it gives CASSVDPLHNSPLHF.

The V gene is TRBV20-1, the J gene TRBJ2-7, with TRBD2 matching 11 bases. The CDR3 loop spans 14 amino acids. V shed 3 bases, J shed 4 bases, and the junction held 5 bases outside the gene matches. Germline loops: CDR1 DFQATT, CDR2 SNEGSKA (reference sequence). The CDR3 sequence: CSASLLAGAYEQYF. CDR3 bases: TGCAGTGCTAGCTTACTAGCGGGGGCGTACGAGCAGTACTTC.